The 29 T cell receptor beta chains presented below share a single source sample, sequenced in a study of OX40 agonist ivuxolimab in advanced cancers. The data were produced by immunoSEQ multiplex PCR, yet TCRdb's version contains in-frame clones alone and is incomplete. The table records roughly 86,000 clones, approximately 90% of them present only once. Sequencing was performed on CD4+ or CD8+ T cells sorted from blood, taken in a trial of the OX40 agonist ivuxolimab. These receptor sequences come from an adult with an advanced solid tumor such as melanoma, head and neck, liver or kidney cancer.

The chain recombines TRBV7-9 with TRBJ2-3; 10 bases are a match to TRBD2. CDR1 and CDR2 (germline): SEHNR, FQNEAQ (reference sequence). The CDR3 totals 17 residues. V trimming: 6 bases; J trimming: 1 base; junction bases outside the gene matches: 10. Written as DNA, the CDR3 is TGTGCCAGCAGTATAGGGGCCGGGACTAGCGGCACAGATACGCAGTATTTT. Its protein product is CASSIGAGTSGTDTQYF.

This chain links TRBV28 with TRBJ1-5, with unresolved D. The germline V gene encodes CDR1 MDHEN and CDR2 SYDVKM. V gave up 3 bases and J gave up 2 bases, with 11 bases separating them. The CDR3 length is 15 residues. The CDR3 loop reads CASSFRGRGNQPQHF. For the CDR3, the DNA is TGTGCCAGCAGTTTCCGCGGACGTGGCAATCAGCCCCAGCATTTT.

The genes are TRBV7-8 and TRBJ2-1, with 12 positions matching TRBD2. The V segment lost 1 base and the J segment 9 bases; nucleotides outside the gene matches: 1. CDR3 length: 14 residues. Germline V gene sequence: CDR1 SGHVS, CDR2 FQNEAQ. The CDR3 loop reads CASSLGGLAGEQFF. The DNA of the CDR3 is TGTGCCAGCAGCTTAGGGGGACTAGCGGGTGAGCAGTTCTTC. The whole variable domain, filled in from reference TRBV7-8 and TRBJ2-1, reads GAGVSQSPRYKVAKRGQDVALRCDPISGHVSLFWYQQALGQGPEFLTYFQNEAQLDKSGLPSDRFFAERPEGSVSTLKIQRTQQEDSAVYLCASSLGGLAGEQFFGPGTRLTVL.

CDR3 in amino acids: CASSSPGLPKNTEAFF. CDR3 DNA sequence: TGTGCCAGTAGTTCCCCGGGGTTACCAAAGAACACTGAAGCTTTCTTT. This rearrangement joins TRBV19 to TRBJ1-1; D call uncertain. Trimming took off 5 bases at V and 1 base at J, with 17 bases between the two ends. The CDR3 is made up of 16 amino acids. CDR1 and CDR2 from the germline V gene are LNHDA and SQIVND (reference sequence).

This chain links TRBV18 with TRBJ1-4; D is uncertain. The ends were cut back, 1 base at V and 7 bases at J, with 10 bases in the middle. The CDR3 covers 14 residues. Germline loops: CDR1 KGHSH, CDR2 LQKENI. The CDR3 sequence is CASSPQGLGEKLFF. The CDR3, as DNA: TGTGCCAGCTCACCACAGGGATTGGGTGAAAAACTGTTTTTT. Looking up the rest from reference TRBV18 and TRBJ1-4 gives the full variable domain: NAGVMQNPRHLVRRRGQEARLRCSPMKGHSHVYWYRQLPEEGLKFMVYLQKENIIDESGMPKERFSAEFPKEGPSILRIQQVVRGDSAAYFCASSPQGLGEKLFFGSGTQLSVL.

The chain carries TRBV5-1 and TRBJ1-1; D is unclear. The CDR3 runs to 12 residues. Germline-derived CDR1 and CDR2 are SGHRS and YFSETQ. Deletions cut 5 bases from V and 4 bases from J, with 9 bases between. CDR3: CASSRQGTEAFF. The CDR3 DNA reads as TGCGCCAGCAGTCGCCAAGGCACTGAAGCTTTCTTT.

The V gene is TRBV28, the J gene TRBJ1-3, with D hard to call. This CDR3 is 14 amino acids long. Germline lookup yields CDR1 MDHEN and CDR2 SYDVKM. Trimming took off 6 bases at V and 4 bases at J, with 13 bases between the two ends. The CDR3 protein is CASRSYGAGNTIYF. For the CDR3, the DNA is TGTGCCAGCAGATCCTACGGTGCAGGAAACACCATATATTTT.

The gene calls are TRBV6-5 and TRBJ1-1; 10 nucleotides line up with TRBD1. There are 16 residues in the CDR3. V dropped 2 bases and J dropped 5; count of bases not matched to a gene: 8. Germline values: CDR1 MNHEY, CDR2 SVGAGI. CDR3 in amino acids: CASSYVRQGAWTEAFF. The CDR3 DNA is TGTGCCAGCAGTTACGTACGACAGGGGGCGTGGACTGAAGCTTTCTTT.

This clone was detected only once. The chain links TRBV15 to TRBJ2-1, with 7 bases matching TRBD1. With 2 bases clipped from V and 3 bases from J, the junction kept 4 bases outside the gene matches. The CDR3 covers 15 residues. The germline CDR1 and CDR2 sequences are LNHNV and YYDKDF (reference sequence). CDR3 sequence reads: CATSRPGQNYNEQFF. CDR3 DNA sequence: TGTGCCACCAGCAGACCGGGACAGAACTACAATGAGCAGTTCTTC.

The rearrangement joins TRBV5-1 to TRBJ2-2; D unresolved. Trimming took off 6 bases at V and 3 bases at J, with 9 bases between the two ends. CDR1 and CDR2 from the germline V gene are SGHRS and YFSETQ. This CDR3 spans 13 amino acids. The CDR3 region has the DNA TGCGCCAGCACTCCCGTGGACACCGGGGAGCTGTTTTTT. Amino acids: CASTPVDTGELFF.

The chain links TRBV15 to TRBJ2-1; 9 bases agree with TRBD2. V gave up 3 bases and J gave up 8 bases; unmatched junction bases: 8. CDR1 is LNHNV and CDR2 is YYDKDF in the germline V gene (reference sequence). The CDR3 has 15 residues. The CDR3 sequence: CATSRTSGNFDEQFF. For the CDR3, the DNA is TGTGCCACCAGCAGGACTAGCGGTAATTTTGATGAGCAGTTCTTC. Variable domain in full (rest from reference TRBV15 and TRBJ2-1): DAMVIQNPRYQVTQFGKPVTLSCSQTLNHNVMYWYQQKSSQAPKLLFHYYDKDFNNEADTPDNFQSRRPNTSFCFLDIRSPGLGDTAMYLCATSRTSGNFDEQFFGPGTRLTVL.

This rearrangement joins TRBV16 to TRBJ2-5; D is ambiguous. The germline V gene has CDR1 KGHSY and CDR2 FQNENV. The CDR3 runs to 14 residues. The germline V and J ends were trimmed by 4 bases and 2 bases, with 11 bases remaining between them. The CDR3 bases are TGTGCCAGCAGCCCCGGCATAGCTCAAGAGACCCAGTACTTC. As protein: CASSPGIAQETQYF.

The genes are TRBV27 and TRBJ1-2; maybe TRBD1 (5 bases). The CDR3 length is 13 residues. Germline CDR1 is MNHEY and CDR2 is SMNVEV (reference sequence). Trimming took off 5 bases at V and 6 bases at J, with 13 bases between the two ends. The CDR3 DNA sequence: TGTGCCAGCAGTCCTCTCCGGGGCCATGGCTACACCTTC. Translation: CASSPLRGHGYTF.

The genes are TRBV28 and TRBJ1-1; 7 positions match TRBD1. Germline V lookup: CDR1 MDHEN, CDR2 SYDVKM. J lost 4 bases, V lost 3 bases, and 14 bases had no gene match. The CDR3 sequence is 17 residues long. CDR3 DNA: TGTGCCAGCAGTTTCCAGGGGGTTACTCGACGGGGCACTGAAGCTTTCTTT. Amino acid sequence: CASSFQGVTRRGTEAFF.

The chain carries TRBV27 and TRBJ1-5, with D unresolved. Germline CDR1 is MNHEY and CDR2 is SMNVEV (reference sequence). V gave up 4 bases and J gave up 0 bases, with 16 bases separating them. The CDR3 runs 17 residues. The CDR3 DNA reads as TGTGCCAGCAGTTCATCGGTGGGAAAGCATAGCAATCAGCCCCAGCATTTT. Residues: CASSSSVGKHSNQPQHF.

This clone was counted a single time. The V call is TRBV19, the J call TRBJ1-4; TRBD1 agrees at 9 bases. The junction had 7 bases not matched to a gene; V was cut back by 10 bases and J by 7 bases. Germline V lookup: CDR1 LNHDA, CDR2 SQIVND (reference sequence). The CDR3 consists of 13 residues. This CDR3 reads CATSQDRGEKLFF. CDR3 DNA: TGTGCCACCAGTCAGGACAGGGGTGAAAAACTGTTTTTT.

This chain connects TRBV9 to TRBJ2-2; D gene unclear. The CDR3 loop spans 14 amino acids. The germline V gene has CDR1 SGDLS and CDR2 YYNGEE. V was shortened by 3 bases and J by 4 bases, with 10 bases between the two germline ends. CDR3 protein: CASSGPTGTGELFF. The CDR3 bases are TGTGCCAGCAGCGGCCCTACGGGCACCGGGGAGCTGTTTTTT.

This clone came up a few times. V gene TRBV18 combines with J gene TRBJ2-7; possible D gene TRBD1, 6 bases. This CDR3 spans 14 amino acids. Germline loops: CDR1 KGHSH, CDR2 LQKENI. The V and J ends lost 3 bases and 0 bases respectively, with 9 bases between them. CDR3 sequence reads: CASSPQGSSYEQYF. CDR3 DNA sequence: TGTGCCAGCTCACCGCAGGGGAGCTCCTACGAGCAGTACTTC.

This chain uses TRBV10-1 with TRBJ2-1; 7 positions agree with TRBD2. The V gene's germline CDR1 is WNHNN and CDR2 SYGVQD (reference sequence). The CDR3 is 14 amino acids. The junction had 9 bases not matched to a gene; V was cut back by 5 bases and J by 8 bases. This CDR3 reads CASSRASGRDEQFF. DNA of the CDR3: TGCGCCAGCAGTCGGGCTAGCGGAAGGGATGAGCAGTTCTTC.

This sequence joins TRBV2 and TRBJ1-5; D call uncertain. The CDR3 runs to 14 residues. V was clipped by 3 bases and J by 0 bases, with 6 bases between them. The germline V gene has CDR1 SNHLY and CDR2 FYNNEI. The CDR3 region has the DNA TGTGCCAGCAGTGAGGTATATAGCAATCAGCCCCAGCATTTT. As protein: CASSEVYSNQPQHF.

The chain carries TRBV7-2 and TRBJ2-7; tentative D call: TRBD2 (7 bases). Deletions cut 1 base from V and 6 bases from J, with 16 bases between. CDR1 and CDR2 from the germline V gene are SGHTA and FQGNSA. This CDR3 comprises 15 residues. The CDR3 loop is CASSLGGGTGSEQYF. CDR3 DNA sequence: TGTGCCAGCAGCTTAGGGGGGGGCACAGGGTCCGAGCAGTACTTC.

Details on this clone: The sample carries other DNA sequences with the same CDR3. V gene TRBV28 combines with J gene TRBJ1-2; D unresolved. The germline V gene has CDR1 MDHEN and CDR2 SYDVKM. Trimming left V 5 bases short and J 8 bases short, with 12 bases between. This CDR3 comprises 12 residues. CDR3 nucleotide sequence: TGTGCCAGCAGTCTTTACACGGGAGGCTACACCTTC. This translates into CASSLYTGGYTF.

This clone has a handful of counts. CDR3 in DNA: TGTGCCAGCTCACCAAACGGGCAGTATGGCTACACCTTC. This encodes CASSPNGQYGYTF. The gene calls are TRBV18 and TRBJ1-2; no reliable D call. The CDR3 has 13 amino acids. V was clipped by 2 bases and J by 5 bases, with 9 bases between them. CDR1 KGHSH and CDR2 LQKENI come from the germline V gene.

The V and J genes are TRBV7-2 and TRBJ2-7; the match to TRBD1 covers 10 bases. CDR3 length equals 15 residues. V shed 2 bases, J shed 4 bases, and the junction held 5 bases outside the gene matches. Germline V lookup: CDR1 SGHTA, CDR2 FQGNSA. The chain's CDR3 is CASSLSPGQGYEQYF. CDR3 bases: TGTGCCAGCAGCTTAAGCCCGGGACAGGGGTACGAGCAGTACTTC. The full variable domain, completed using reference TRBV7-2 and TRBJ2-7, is GAGVSQSPSNKVTEKGKDVELRCDPISGHTALYWYRQSLGQGLEFLIYFQGNSAPDKSGLPSDRFSAERTGGSVSTLTIQRTQQEDSAVYLCASSLSPGQGYEQYFGPGTRLTVT.

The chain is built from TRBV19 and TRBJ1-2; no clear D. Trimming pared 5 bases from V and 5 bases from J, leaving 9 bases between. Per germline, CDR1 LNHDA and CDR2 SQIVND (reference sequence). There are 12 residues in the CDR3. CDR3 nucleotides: TGTGCCAGTAGTGTCGACCGTTATGGCTACACCTTC. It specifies CASSVDRYGYTF.

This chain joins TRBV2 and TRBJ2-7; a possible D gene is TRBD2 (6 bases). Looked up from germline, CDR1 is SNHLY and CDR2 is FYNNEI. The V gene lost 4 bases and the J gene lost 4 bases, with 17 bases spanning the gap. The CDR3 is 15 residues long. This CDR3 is CASSVDGRVLYEQYF. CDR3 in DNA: TGTGCCAGCAGTGTGGACGGGAGAGTACTATACGAGCAGTACTTC.

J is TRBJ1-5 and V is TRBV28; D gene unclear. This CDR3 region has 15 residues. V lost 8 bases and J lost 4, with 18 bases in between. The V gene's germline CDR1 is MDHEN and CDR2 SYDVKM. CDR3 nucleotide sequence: TGTGCCAGCTTACCTCCGGAACGGCCAAATCAGCCCCAGCATTTT. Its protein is CASLPPERPNQPQHF.

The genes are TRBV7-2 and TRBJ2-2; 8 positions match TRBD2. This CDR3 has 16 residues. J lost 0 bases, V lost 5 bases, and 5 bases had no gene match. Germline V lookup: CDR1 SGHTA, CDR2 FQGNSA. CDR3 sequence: CASSPWGLANTGELFF. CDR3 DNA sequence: TGTGCCAGCAGCCCCTGGGGACTAGCGAACACCGGGGAGCTGTTTTTT.

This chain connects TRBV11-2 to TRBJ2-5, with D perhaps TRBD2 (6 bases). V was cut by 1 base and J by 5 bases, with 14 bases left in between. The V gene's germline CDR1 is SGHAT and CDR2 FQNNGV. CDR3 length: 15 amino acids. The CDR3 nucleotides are TGTGCCAGCAGCTTAGGCGACCGGGACTTCGAGACCCAGTACTTC. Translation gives CASSLGDRDFETQYF.